Listed below are T cell receptor beta chains from one sample, sequenced in a study of blood T cell repertoires in COVID-19. Some clones are missing from TCRdb's copy, which holds only in-frame ones; the method was immunoSEQ multiplex PCR. The table includes approximately 120,000 clones, about 77% detected once. Sequences were obtained from peripheral blood. Every receptor here comes from an elderly man with acute or convalescent COVID-19. Both conserved end residues are part of each CDR3. Fields, in order: D gene, J gene, clone size, V gene, CDR3 protein, CDR3 DNA. The D gene is left open where the match is weak. Not all rows give a size; the values are once, few, many and, for expanded clones, a class.

>.|TRBJ1-2|few|TRBV19
CASTSGNRYGYTF
TGTGCCAGTACGTCCGGGAACCGCTATGGCTACACCTTC
>.|TRBJ2-3|.|TRBV15
CATSREDNPSTDTQYF
TGTGCCACCAGCAGAGAGGACAACCCTAGCACAGATACGCAGTATTTT
>.|TRBJ2-5|once|TRBV19
CASSISPRETQYF
TGTGCCAGTAGTATATCCCCCAGGGAGACCCAGTACTTC
>.|TRBJ2-7|.|TRBV5-1
CASSLTVNYEQYF
TGCGCCAGCAGCTTGACAGTAAACTACGAGCAGTACTTC
>TRBD1|TRBJ1-4|.|TRBV19
CASNDRGRSNEKLFF
TGTGCCAGTAACGACAGGGGCCGATCTAATGAAAAACTGTTTTTT
>.|TRBJ1-2|.|TRBV7-9
CASSLEGRVGYGYTF
TGTGCCAGCAGCTTAGAAGGCAGGGTCGGCTATGGCTACACCTTC
>TRBD2|TRBJ2-3|.|TRBV4-3
CASSQVLAGAVDTQYF
TGCGCCAGCAGCCAAGTATTAGCGGGGGCAGTAGATACGCAGTATTTT
>.|TRBJ2-2|.|TRBV5-1
CASSSLAGFETGELFF
TGCGCCAGCAGCTCCCTGGCGGGATTTGAAACCGGGGAGCTGTTTTTT
>.|TRBJ1-4|.|TRBV6-5
CASGPLLAGNEKLFF
TGTGCCAGCGGACCCTTACTTGCGGGTAATGAAAAACTGTTTTTT
>.|TRBJ2-1|few|TRBV21-1
CASSPQDREGWNEQFF
TGTGCCAGCAGCCCCCAGGACAGGGAAGGTTGGAATGAGCAGTTCTTC
>TRBD1|TRBJ2-7|many|TRBV11-2
CASRRPGQRSYEQYF
TGTGCCAGCAGGCGACCGGGACAGCGTTCCTACGAGCAGTACTTC
>.|TRBJ2-7|.|TRBV5-1
CASSLAGHPYEQYF
TGCGCCAGCAGCTTGGCGGGACACCCCTACGAGCAGTACTTC
>.|TRBJ2-5|few|TRBV5-1
CASSRRPSGLQQETQYF
TGCGCCAGCAGCAGGAGGCCCTCCGGACTCCAACAAGAGACCCAGTACTTC
>TRBD1|TRBJ1-1|few|TRBV5-8
CASSFDGTGTYEAFF
TGTGCCAGCAGCTTCGACGGGACAGGGACATATGAAGCTTTCTTT
>.|TRBJ1-2|.|TRBV19
CASRTANYGYTF
TGTGCCAGTAGGACAGCTAACTATGGCTACACCTTC
>TRBD1|TRBJ2-2|.|TRBV6-2/TRBV6-3
CASSYSATGASTGELFF
TGTGCCAGCAGTTACTCGGCGACAGGGGCAAGCACCGGGGAGCTGTTTTTT
>TRBD1|TRBJ2-1|once|TRBV5-6
CASSLSGGPYNEQFF
TGTGCCAGCAGCTTGTCAGGGGGCCCCTACAATGAGCAGTTCTTC
>.|TRBJ1-3|.|TRBV3-1/TRBV3-2
CASSQDLTGGISGNTIYF
TGTGCCAGCAGCCAAGACCTGACGGGGGGGATCTCTGGAAACACCATATATTTT
>.|TRBJ2-5|.|TRBV11-3
CASSLGERETQYF
TGTGCCAGCAGCTTAGGAGAACGAGAGACCCAGTACTTC
>TRBD1|TRBJ2-2|.|TRBV6-2/TRBV6-3
CASSPGTGSNSAGELFF
TGTGCCAGCAGCCCTGGGACAGGGTCCAACTCGGCAGGGGAGCTGTTTTTT
>.|TRBJ1-2|.|TRBV15
CATSRDRSVAGGYTF
TGTGCCACCAGCAGAGATCGTTCGGTGGCGGGTGGCTACACCTTC
>.|TRBJ1-2|.|TRBV19
CASSATGVIYGYTF
TGTGCCAGTAGTGCGACAGGCGTAATCTATGGCTACACCTTC
>TRBD1|TRBJ2-2|.|TRBV6-6
CALRDRPTGELFF
TGTGCCCTCAGGGACAGACCCACCGGGGAGCTGTTTTTT
>.|TRBJ2-1|.|TRBV5-1
CASSLAPQGGEQFF
TGCGCCAGCAGCTTGGCCCCTCAAGGGGGTGAGCAGTTCTTC
>.|TRBJ1-1|.|TRBV11-2
CASRPTGWSEAFF
TGTGCCAGCAGACCAACGGGGTGGTCTGAAGCTTTCTTT
>TRBD1|TRBJ1-2|.|TRBV6-5
CASSRTTGTYGYTF
TGTGCCAGCAGTCGAACGACAGGGACCTATGGCTACACCTTC
>TRBD1|TRBJ2-1|.|TRBV5-4
CASSPPGQGNHEQFF
TGTGCCAGCAGCCCGCCGGGACAGGGGAACCATGAGCAGTTCTTC
>.|TRBJ1-4|.|TRBV19
CASTLRATNEKLFF
TGTGCCAGTACTCTAAGAGCAACTAATGAAAAACTGTTTTTT